The TCR beta chain described here comes from a study of cytotoxic CD8 clonotypes in ibrutinib-treated CLL. The CDR3 has 11 amino acids. Germline V gene lookup returns CDR1 SGHAT and CDR2 FQNNGV. The ends were cut back, 3 bases at V and 2 bases at J, with 1 base in the middle. In regard to this clone: Different DNA sequences within this sample yield the same CDR3.

Deep sequencing aimed at 1 in 200,000 to 1 in 1 million T cells' resolution. TCRdb's copy holds only in-frame clones and misses some; the assay was immunoSEQ multiplex PCR. The sample has hundreds of thousands of clones, around 70% seen once; the top ten hold approximately 15%. The chain recombines TRBV11-2 with TRBJ2-5; no clear D. The receptor's source is a human donor with chronic lymphocytic leukemia. The specimen comprised PBMCs, sampled after 24 months of ibrutinib treatment. This chain's CDR3 is CASSLQETQYF. CDR3 DNA: TGTGCCAGCAGCTTGCAAGAGACCCAGTACTTC.